This T cell receptor (beta chain) was obtained from a study of identical twins. Findings of the study overall: For monozygotic twins, models underestimated out-of-frame TCR alpha sharing.

Germline CDR1 and CDR2: MGHRA and YSYEKL. V gave up 0 bases and J gave up 1 base, with 22 bases separating them. The CDR3 sequence is 20 residues long. In the case of this clonotype: Its antigen is currently unknown.

Template switching created a universal primer site, and the cDNA included unique molecular identifiers. TCRdb re-called the 5' RACE reads with MiXCR, one entry per CDR3 protein. The sample records around 960,000 distinct CDR3 sequences, around an eighth being singletons. The same sample was also used in a study of yellow fever vaccine responses in identical twins.

The TCR comes from a woman in her late teens or twenties in good health. The rearrangement uses TRBV4-1 and TRBJ2-1; possibly TRBD2 for D (6 bases). Sequenced material: PBMCs. This CDR3 reads CASSQEGGARAGPSYNEQFF. The CDR3 DNA reads TGCGCCAGCAGCCAAGAGGGTGGTGCAAGGGCGGGACCGTCCTACAATGAGCAGTTCTTC.